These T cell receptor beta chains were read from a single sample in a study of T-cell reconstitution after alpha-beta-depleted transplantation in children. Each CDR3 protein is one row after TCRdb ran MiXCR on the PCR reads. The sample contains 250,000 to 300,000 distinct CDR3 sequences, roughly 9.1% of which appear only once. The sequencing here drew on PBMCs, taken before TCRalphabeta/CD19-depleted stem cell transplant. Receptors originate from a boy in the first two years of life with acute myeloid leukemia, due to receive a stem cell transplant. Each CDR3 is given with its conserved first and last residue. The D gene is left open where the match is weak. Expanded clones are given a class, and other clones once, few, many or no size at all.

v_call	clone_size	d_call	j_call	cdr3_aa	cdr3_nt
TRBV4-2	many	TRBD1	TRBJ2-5	CAISQGWDRGLQETQYF	TGTGCCATCAGCCAAGGGTGGGACAGGGGCCTCCAAGAGACCCAGTACTTC
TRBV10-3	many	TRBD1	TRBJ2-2	CAISRQGGGELFF	TGTGCCATCAGTCGACAGGGCGGCGGGGAGCTGTTTTTT
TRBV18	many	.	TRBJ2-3	CASSPPGLYTDTQYF	TGTGCCAGCTCACCTCCGGGGCTCTACACAGATACGCAGTATTTT
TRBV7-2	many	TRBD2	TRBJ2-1	CASSPSGRANEQFF	TGTGCCAGCAGCCCTAGCGGGAGGGCCAATGAGCAGTTCTTC
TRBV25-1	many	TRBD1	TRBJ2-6	CASSEPLGTGVSGANVLTF	TGTGCCAGCAGTGAACCCTTGGGGACAGGGGTTTCTGGGGCCAACGTCCTGACTTTC
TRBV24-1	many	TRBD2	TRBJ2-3	CATGGLAGGDTQYF	TGTGCCACCGGGGGACTAGCGGGAGGAGATACGCAGTATTTT
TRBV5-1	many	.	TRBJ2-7	CASSKGSGSEQYF	TGCGCCAGCAGCAAGGGGTCGGGATCCGAGCAGTACTTC
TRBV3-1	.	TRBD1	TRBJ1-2	CASSQARGLGYTF	TGTGCCAGCAGCCAAGCCAGGGGGCTTGGCTACACCTTC
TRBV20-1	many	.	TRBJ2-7	CSARDFSLEQYF	TGCAGTGCTAGGGACTTCTCTCTCGAGCAGTACTTC
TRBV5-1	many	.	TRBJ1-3	CASSAQGSGNTIYF	TGCGCCAGCAGCGCACAGGGTAGTGGAAACACCATATATTTT
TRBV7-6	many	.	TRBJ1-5	CASSLEVDGAQPQHF	TGTGCCAGCAGCTTAGAGGTCGACGGGGCCCAGCCCCAGCATTTT
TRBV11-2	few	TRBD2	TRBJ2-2	CASSKRTSGANTGELFF	TGTGCCAGCAGCAAGAGGACTAGCGGGGCGAACACCGGGGAGCTGTTTTTT
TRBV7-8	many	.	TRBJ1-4	CASSLGTLNEKLFF	TGTGCCAGCAGCTTAGGGACCCTGAATGAAAAACTGTTTTTT
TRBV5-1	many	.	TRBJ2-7	CASTRRGRGSSEQYF	TGCGCCAGCACAAGGCGGGGGAGGGGGTCAAGCGAGCAGTACTTC
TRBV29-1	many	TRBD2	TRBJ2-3	CSVETFGTSGVTDTQYF	TGCAGCGTTGAGACTTTTGGGACTAGCGGGGTAACAGATACGCAGTATTTT
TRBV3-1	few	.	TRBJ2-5	CASSLPKQTQYF	TGTGCCAGCAGCCTACCCAAGCAGACCCAGTACTTC
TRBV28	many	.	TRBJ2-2	CASSRSRTHTGELFF	TGTGCCAGCAGTCGATCCAGGACTCACACCGGGGAGCTGTTTTTT
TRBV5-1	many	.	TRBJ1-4	CASSLGRDGEKLFF	TGCGCCAGCAGCTTAGGCAGGGATGGTGAAAAACTGTTTTTT
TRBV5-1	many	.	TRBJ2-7	CASSLEDRRLDEQYF	TGCGCCAGCAGCTTGGAAGACAGGCGGCTCGACGAGCAGTACTTC
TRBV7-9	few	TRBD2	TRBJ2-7	CASSLTRASGSYEQYF	TGTGCCAGCAGCTTAACGAGAGCTAGCGGGAGCTACGAGCAGTACTTC